The 10 T cell receptor beta chains presented below share a single source sample, sequenced in a study of cytomegalovirus exposure and HLA in healthy donors. TCRdb's copy holds only in-frame clones and misses some; the assay was immunoSEQ multiplex PCR. This sample has about 130,000 clones, with roughly 95% found just once. Sequenced input: PBMCs. The receptors here all came from a man aged 18 to 29 in good health and CMV-seronegative.

The genes are TRBV28 and TRBJ1-2; D possibly corresponds to TRBD1 (6 bases). CDR1 and CDR2 from the germline V gene are MDHEN and SYDVKM. CDR3 length: 14 amino acids. V was cut by 4 bases and J by 4 bases, with 13 bases left in between. The CDR3, as DNA: TGTGCCAGCAGTTCGGCAGGGGTTCGCTATGGCTACACCTTC. This sequence encodes CASSSAGVRYGYTF.

The CDR3 spells CASSFQSEQYF. CDR3 in DNA: TGTGCCAGCAGCTTTCAGTCGGAGCAGTACTTC. This chain uses TRBV7-2 with TRBJ2-7; D remains ambiguous. The CDR3 covers 11 residues. V shed 3 bases and J shed 7 bases, with 7 bases lying between them. CDR1 is SGHTA and CDR2 is FQGNSA in the germline V gene.

The chain employs TRBV25-1 and TRBJ2-7; 10 positions match TRBD2. The CDR3 sequence is 14 residues long. Germline CDR1 MGHDK, CDR2 SYGVNS. Trimming took 4 bases from V and 4 from J; bases not matched to a gene: 4. Written as DNA, the CDR3 is TGTGCCAGCAGTGTCGGGACTAGCGTATACGAGCAGTACTTC. Protein sequence: CASSVGTSVYEQYF.

This clone was counted once. The chain combines TRBV7-6 with TRBJ2-7; 7 bases match TRBD2. The CDR3 covers 16 residues. The V gene end was trimmed by 3 bases and the J gene end by 7 bases; junction bases not matched to a gene: 15. Germline loops: CDR1 SGHVS, CDR2 FNYEAQ. The chain's CDR3 is CASSLGGGPSFGEQYF. The CDR3, as DNA: TGTGCCAGCAGCTTGGGGGGAGGGCCCTCGTTTGGGGAGCAGTACTTC.

V gene TRBV18 combines with J gene TRBJ2-7; 9 bases map to TRBD1. The length of the CDR3 is 15 residues. Germline values: CDR1 KGHSH, CDR2 LQKENI. V gave up 6 bases and J gave up 4 bases; unmatched junction bases: 10. The CDR3 reads CASSPGGTGRYEQYF. The CDR3 region has the DNA TGTGCCAGCTCCCCCGGGGGGACAGGGCGATACGAGCAGTACTTC.

This clone was observed a few times. This CDR3 reads CASSYTSGNEQFF. The CDR3 DNA sequence: TGTGCCAGCAGCTATACTAGCGGGAATGAGCAGTTCTTC. The chain links TRBV7-9 to TRBJ2-1; 9 bases fit TRBD2. The trim removed 4 bases at V and 7 bases at J, leaving 2 bases unmatched. There are 13 residues in the CDR3. CDR1 SEHNR and CDR2 FQNEAQ come from the germline V gene (reference sequence).

The V and J genes are TRBV9 and TRBJ2-1; TRBD2 is a possible D gene (6 bases). The V gene's germline CDR1 is SGDLS and CDR2 YYNGEE. The CDR3 sequence is 15 residues long. Trimming removed 6 bases from V and 8 bases from J, with 21 bases in between. For the CDR3, the DNA is TGTGCCAGCACTGCGGGATATTCGTCGGACGATGAGCAGTTCTTC. Its translation: CASTAGYSSDDEQFF.

This sequence joins TRBV9 and TRBJ1-2; D remains unclear. V was cut by 0 bases and J by 2 bases, with 11 bases left in between. From germline, CDR1 is SGDLS and CDR2 YYNGEE. The length of the CDR3 is 15 residues. The CDR3 DNA sequence: TGTGCCAGCAGCGTAGACGGAGGGCGGAACTATGGCTACACCTTC. As protein: CASSVDGGRNYGYTF. Supplemented by reference TRBV9 and TRBJ1-2, the full variable domain reads DSGVTQTPKHLITATGQRVTLRCSPRSGDLSVYWYQQSLDQGLQFLIQYYNGEERAKGNILERFSAQQFPDLHSELNLSSLELGDSALYFCASSVDGGRNYGYTFGSGTRLTVV.

The chain joins TRBV4-1 to TRBJ2-7; 10 bases are shared with TRBD2. The ends lost 0 bases at V and 2 bases at J; junction bases unmatched: 4. The CDR3 totals 16 residues. Germline V gene data show CDR1 as MGHRA and CDR2 as YSYEKL. The CDR3 DNA reads as TGCGCCAGCAGCCAAGATAGGCTAGCGGGGGCCTACGAGCAGTACTTC. It yields the protein CASSQDRLAGAYEQYF.

This chain connects TRBV5-1 to TRBJ2-5; D gene ambiguous. Deletions cut 4 bases from V and 5 bases from J, with 9 bases between. CDR3 length: 12 amino acids. Germline values: CDR1 SGHRS, CDR2 YFSETQ. Here the CDR3 reads CASSPTGETQYF. The CDR3 DNA is TGCGCCAGCAGCCCGACCGGGGAGACCCAGTACTTC.